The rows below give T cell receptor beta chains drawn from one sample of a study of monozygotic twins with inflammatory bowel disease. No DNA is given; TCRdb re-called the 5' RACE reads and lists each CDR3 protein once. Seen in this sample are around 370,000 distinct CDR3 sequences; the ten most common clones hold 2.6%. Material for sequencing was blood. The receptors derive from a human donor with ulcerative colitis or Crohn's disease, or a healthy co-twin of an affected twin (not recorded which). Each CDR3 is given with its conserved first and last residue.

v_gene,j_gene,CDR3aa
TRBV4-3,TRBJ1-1,CASSQDQGSTEAFF
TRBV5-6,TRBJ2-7,CASSSPGLARGSYEQYF
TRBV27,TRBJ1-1,CASSLNRGKVFVAEAFF
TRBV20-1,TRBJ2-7,CSVPSGPPLAGTYEQYF
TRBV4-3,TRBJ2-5,CASSQEGREQETQYF
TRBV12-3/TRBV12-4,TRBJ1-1,CASSLWTGNTEAFF
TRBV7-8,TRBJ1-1,CASSLAAAGKKAFF
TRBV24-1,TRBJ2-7,CATSDQQTGGGSTYEQYF
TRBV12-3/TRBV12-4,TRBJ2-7,CASSGDNYEQYF
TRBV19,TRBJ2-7,CASSPGGGGYEQYF
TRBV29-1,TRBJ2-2,CSVRFYTGELFF
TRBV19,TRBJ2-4,CASSMGLSGTPYF
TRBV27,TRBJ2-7,CASSSTGTALVQQYF
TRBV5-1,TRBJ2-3,CASSLSNTQYF
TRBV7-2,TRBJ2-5,CASSFQAGRSAETQYF
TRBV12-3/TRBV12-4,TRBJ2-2,CASSLRGELFF
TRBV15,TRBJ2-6,CATSRDGGAGANVLTF
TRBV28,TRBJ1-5,CASTQLTSNQPQHF
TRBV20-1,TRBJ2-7,CSARDLRRGASYEQYF
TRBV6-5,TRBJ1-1,CASRAQGNTEAFF
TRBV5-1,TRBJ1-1,CSSSLDVGGIGTEAFF
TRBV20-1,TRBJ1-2,CSAGDRDYGYTF
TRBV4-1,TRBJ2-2,CASSQAGATNTGELFF
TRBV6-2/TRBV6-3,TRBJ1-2,CASSSREIYGYTF
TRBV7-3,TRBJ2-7,CASSREYSYEQYF
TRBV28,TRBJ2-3,CASSSRASGSTDTQYF
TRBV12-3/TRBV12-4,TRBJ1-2,CASNRRMDGYTF
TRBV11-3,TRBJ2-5,CASSLREVTQYF
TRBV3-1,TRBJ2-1,CASSQEGSGTSWYEQFF
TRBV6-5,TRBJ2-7,CASQGPGTYEQYF
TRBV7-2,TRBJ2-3,CASSPSQYTDTQYF
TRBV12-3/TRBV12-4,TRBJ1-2,CASSLALWRQVYGYTF
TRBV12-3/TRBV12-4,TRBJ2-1,CASSLQDRSQFF
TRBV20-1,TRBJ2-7,CSAVGSNLQYF
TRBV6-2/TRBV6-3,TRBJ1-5,CASSSRGPTISNQPQHF
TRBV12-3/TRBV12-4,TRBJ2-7,CASSQGLAIDEQYF
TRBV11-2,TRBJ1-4,CASSLGRSTTNEKLFF
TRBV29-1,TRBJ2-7,CSVVLPGPYEQYF
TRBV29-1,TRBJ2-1,CSVEDLTGTGYNEQFF
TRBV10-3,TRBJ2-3,CATSESGLRDTQYF
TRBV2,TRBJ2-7,CASSGRLQTASYEQYF
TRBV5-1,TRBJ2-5,CASSLWAVNQETQYF
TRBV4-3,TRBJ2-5,CASSRDRVETQYF
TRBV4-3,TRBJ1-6,CASSQEGDSSYNSPLHF
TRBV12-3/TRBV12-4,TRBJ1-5,CASSSGQGRDQPQHF
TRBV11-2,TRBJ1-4,CASSHRDRLEKLFF
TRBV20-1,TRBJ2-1,CSARGPTGKNYNEQFF
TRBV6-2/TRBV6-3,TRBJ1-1,CASSYGDSWWGTEAFF
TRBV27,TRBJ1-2,CATSRDRVNYGYTF
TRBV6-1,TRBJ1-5,CASSLTVYDQPQHF
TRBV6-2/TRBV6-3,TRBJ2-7,CASRNIRDRGRDEQYF
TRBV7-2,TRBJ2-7,CASNKSPGEQYF